The 5 T cell receptor beta chains below come from one sample, sequenced in a study of blood T cells in healthy people across ages. It was with a sample-barcoded 5' primer and a J-beta primer mix that a second PCR of about 6 to 12 cycles was run. TCRdb used MiXCR to reprocess the 5' RACE reads, holding one entry per CDR3 protein. The sample has some 700,000 distinct CDR3 sequences; roughly 47% are singletons. The sequencing input was blood. These receptors originate from a woman aged 55 to 70 in good health.

This clonotype was seen more than once but under ten times. This chain connects TRBV9 to TRBJ2-5, with TRBD1 identical over 7 bases. CDR1 is SGDLS and CDR2 is YYNGEE in the germline V gene. V trimming: 3 bases; J trimming: 3 bases; junction bases outside the gene matches: 11. This CDR3 is built from 16 residues. CDR3 region: CASSAGARQGEETQYF. The CDR3 nucleotides are TGTGCCAGCAGCGCCGGAGCAAGACAGGGCGAAGAGACCCAGTACTTC.

This clonotype was detected ten times or more. The chain has TRBV27 and TRBJ2-7; the D gene is possibly TRBD1 (6 bases). The V end was cut by 6 bases, the J end by 1 base, with 10 bases between. Germline CDR1 reads MNHEY; CDR2 reads SMNVEV (reference sequence). The CDR3 totals 13 residues. The CDR3 bases are TGTGCCAGCAGCAGGACAGTATCCTACGAGCAGTACTTC. Amino acid sequence: CASSRTVSYEQYF.

The V call is TRBV3-1, the J call TRBJ2-5; D uncertain. Germline CDR1 and CDR2: LGHDT and YNNKEL (reference sequence). The CDR3 loop spans 18 amino acids. V gave up 1 base and J gave up 5 bases, with 23 bases separating them. CDR3 residues: CASSQGVGPVVRSETQYF. CDR3 nucleotide sequence: TGTGCCAGCAGCCAAGGGGTGGGCCCTGTCGTCCGGTCGGAGACCCAGTACTTC.

V is TRBV7-6 and J is TRBJ2-4, with D possibly being TRBD2 (5 bases). Matching the DNA end better, TRBJ2-7 makes the J call doubtful. Germline V gene lookup returns CDR1 SGHVS and CDR2 FNYEAQ. The CDR3 runs to 12 residues. DNA for the CDR3: TGTGCCAGCAGCTTAGGGGAGAGCGAGCAGTACTTC. This translates into CASSLGESEQYF.

V is TRBV29-1 and J is TRBJ1-2, with no clear D. The V gene lost 5 bases and the J gene lost 3 bases, with 10 bases spanning the gap. The CDR3 covers 12 residues. Germline CDR1 and CDR2: SQVTM and ANQGSEA. This chain's CDR3 is CSVNRQDYGYTF. In nucleotides, the CDR3 is TGCAGCGTTAACAGACAAGACTATGGCTACACCTTC.